This entry features one T cell receptor beta chain sequence. The target of this receptor is not known. It has no much larger one-base neighbor in the sample; base qualities were not kept. V is trimmed back by 4 bases and J by 1 base, and the junction contains 8 bases that no gene match accounts for. Spanning cysteine to phenylalanine, the CDR3 consists of 18 amino acids. The sequence is cut down to CDR3 DNA, 54 bases in frame from base 1. The germline V gene supplies CDR1 SNHLY and CDR2 FYNNEI. For sequencing of the TCRbeta CDR3 region, genomic DNA was extracted from the sorted cells. TCRbeta CDR3 regions were sequenced using the immunoSEQ Assay. TCRdb retrieved this table from immuneACCESS and kept in-frame rearrangements only. Not all clones are present; in checked studies, unresolved V genes account for under half, and no reason is known for the remainder. For this sample there are about 17,000 clones; about 88% appear just once. The ten biggest clones cover around 25% of the sample.

Patients with autoimmune disease history or receiving systemic immunosuppression were excluded from the trial. Peripheral blood for TCR sequencing was drawn from every dose cohort at baseline, at cycle 4 day 1 and at cycle 7 day 1. The samples were taken from a phase I, first-in-human, multicenter, open-label dose-escalation trial of ivuxolimab. Adults with locally advanced or metastatic melanoma, renal cell, hepatocellular, or head and neck squamous cell carcinoma were enrolled in the trial. Before TCR sequencing, CD4+ T cells and CD8+ T cells from peripheral blood were sorted into separate populations. This entry belongs to a study of OX40 agonist ivuxolimab in advanced cancers. Regarding the research as a whole: The costimulatory receptor OX40 (CD134) was targeted by ivuxolimab, a fully human IgG2 agonistic monoclonal antibody. Of the approximately 53 patients in dose escalation, about 19 had hepatocellular carcinoma, approximately 15 had melanoma, 9 had renal cell carcinoma and 9 had head and neck cancer. Partial responses occurred in three dose-escalation patients: two with cutaneous melanoma and one with hepatocellular carcinoma. The paper covers the monotherapy dose-escalation part of the phase I ivuxolimab trial, which included N of about 50 patients. Intravenous ivuxolimab was administered to patients every 2 weeks at six dose levels: 0.01, 0.1, 0.3, 1.5, 3 and 10 mg/kg. In the dose-escalation cohort, 82.7% of patients were male, and the mean age was 60 years with a range of roughly 20 to 85. Patients were allowed to have had prior anti-PD-1, anti-PD-L1 or anti-CTLA-4 therapy, and 40% to 45% of the dose-escalation patients had previously received checkpoint inhibitors. Peripheral TCRbeta sequencing aimed to test whether ivuxolimab altered TCR sequence diversity and caused clonal T-cell expansion.

Results the study describes overall, beyond this receptor: In the 0.1-3.0 mg/kg groups, partial responders were among the patients with the lowest normalized peripheral clonal expansion, particularly in CD8+ T cells. Antigen specificity was not determined for the clonally expanded peripheral T cells. Low levels of normalized T-cell clonal expansion were also shown by some nonresponding patients. After ivuxolimab, CD8+ T cells had more expanded clones than CD4+ T cells on average. At doses of 0.1 to 3.0 mg/kg, clonal expansion of both CD4+ and CD8+ blood T cells was observed from baseline to week 6.

The sequence is built from TRBV2 and TRBJ1-6, and 9 junctional nucleotides match TRBD1. Sequencing was performed on CD4+ or CD8+ T cells sorted from blood, taken in a trial of the OX40 agonist ivuxolimab. This receptor was obtained from an adult with an advanced solid tumor such as melanoma, head and neck, liver or kidney cancer. The CDR3 sequence is CASSGGTGRFSYNSPLHF. DNA sequence: TGTGCCAGCAGTGGAGGGACAGGGCGTTTTTCCTATAATTCACCCCTCCACTTT. The CDR3 plus the reference TRBV2 and TRBJ1-6 genes for the other parts give the full variable domain: EPEVTQTPSHQVTQMGQEVILRCVPISNHLYFYWYRQILGQKVEFLVSFYNNEISEKSEIFDDQFSVERPDGSNFTLKIRSTKLEDSAMYFCASSGGTGRFSYNSPLHFGNGTRLTVT.